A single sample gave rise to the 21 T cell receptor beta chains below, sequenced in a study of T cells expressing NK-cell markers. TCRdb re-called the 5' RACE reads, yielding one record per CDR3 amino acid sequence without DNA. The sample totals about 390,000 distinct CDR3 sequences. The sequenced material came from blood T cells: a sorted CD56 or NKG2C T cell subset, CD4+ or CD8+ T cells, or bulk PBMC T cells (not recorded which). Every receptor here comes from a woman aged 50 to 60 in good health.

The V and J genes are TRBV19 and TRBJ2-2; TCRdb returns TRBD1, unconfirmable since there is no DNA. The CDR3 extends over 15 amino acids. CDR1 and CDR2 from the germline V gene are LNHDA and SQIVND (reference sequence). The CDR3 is CASSIDTGWAGELFF.

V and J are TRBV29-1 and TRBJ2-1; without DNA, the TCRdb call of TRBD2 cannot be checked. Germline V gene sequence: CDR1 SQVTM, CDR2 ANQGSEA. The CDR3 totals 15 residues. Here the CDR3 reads CSVGPGGGLSNEQFF.

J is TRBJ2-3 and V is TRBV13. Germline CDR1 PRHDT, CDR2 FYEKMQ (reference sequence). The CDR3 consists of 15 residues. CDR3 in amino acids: CASSFRQRSTDTQYF.

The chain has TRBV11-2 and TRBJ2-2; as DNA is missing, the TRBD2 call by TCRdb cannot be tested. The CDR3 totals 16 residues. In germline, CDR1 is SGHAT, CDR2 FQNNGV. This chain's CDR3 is CASSLELTWGVGELFF. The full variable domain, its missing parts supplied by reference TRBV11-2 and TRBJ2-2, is EAGVAQSPRYKIIEKRQSVAFWCNPISGHATLYWYQQILGQGPKLLIQFQNNGVVDDSQLPKDRFSAERLKGVDSTLKIQPAKLEDSAVYLCASSLELTWGVGELFFGEGSRLTVL.

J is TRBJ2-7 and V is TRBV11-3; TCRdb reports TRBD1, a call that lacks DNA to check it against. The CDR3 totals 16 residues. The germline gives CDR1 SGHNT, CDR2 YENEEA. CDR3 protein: CASSLRGGGSTYEQYF.

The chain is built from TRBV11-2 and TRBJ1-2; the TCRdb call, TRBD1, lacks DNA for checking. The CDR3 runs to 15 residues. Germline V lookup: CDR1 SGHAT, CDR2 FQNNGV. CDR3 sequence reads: CASSPVTGGLHGYTF.

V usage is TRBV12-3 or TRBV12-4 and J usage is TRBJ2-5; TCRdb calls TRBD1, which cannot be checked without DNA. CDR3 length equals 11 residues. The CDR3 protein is CASSPGGTQYF.

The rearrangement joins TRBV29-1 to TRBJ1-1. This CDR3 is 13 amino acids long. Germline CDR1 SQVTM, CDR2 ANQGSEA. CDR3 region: CSADRAVNTEAFF.

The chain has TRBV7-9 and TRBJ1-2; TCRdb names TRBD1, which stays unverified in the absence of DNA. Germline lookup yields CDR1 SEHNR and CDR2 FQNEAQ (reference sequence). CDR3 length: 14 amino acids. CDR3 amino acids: CASSPSGTSNGYTF.

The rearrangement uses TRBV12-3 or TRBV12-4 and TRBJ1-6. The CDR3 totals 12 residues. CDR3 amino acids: CASSLIGLPLHF.

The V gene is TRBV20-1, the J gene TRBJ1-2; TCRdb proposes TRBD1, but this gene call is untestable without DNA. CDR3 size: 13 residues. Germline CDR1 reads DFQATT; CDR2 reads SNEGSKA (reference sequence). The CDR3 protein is CSARVEGTHGYTF.

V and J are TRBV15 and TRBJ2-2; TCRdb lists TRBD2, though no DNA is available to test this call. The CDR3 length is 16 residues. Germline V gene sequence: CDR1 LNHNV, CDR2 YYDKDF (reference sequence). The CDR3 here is CATSRVRTGNTGELFF.

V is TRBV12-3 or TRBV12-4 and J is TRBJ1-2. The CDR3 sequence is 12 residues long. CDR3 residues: CASSLADYGYTF.

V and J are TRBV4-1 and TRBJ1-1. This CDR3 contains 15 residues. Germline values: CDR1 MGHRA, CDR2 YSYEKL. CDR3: CASSQGLGAVTEAFF.

The chain's CDR3 is CASSSRRGGGWQYF. The chain links TRBV12-3 or TRBV12-4 to TRBJ2-7; TCRdb indicates TRBD2, and absent DNA this call remains unverified. The CDR3 has 14 residues.

The CDR3 spells CASSGAGQVGYGYTF. The rearrangement joins TRBV6-1 to TRBJ1-2; TCRdb gives TRBD1 as the D gene, but with no DNA this cannot be confirmed. Germline CDR1 and CDR2: MNHNS and SASEGT. The CDR3 has 15 amino acids.

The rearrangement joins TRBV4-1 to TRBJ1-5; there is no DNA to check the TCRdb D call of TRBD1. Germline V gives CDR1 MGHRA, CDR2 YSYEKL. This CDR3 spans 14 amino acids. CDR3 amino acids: CASSSPRGLQPQHF.

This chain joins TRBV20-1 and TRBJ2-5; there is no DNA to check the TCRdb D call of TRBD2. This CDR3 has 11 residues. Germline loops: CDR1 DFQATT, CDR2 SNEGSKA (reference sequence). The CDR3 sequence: CSAIAGATQYF.

CDR3 residues: CATSRDRGGYGHEQYF. The rearrangement uses TRBV15 and TRBJ2-7; TCRdb gives TRBD2 as the D gene, but with no DNA this cannot be confirmed. The V gene's germline CDR1 is LNHNV and CDR2 YYDKDF (reference sequence). The CDR3 extends over 16 amino acids.

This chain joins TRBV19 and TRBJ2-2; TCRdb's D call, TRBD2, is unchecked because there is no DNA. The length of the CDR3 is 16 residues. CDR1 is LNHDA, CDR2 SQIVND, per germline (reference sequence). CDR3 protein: CASRRGRPMNTGELFF.

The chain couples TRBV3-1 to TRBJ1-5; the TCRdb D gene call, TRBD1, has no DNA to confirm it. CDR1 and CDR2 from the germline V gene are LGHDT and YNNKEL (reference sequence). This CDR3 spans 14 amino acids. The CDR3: CASSPTGSGQPQHF.